Presented here are 27 T cell receptor beta chains from one specimen sequenced in a study of blood T cell repertoires in COVID-19. Only in-frame clones appear in the TCRdb table, and some are missing; sequencing was by immunoSEQ multiplex PCR. The repertoire has about 81,000 clones, 91% of them found once; the top ten carry over 1.5%. The source material was peripheral blood. The receptor set was obtained from a woman in her 50s in a cohort sampled during active COVID-19.

The V call is TRBV6-2 or TRBV6-3, the J call TRBJ2-6; D unresolved. CDR3 size: 15 residues. The germline CDR1 and CDR2 sequences are MNHEY and SVGEGT. The ends were cut back, 2 bases at V and 2 bases at J, with 7 bases in the middle. CDR3 protein: CASSYGQAGANVLTF. In DNA, the CDR3 is TGTGCCAGCAGTTACGGGCAGGCTGGGGCCAACGTCCTGACTTTC.

The chain has TRBV18 and TRBJ2-7; D possibly corresponds to TRBD1 (6 bases). This CDR3 has 14 amino acids. Germline V gives CDR1 KGHSH, CDR2 LQKENI. With 5 bases removed from V and 5 bases from J, the gap between germline ends came to 16 bases. DNA of the CDR3: TGTGCCAGCTCAGGACAGTCTAGGGGGAACGAGCAGTACTTC. Protein sequence: CASSGQSRGNEQYF.

This clone was detected only once. V and J are TRBV12-3 or TRBV12-4 and TRBJ2-1; no clear D gene. This CDR3 is built from 13 residues. V was pared by 1 base and J by 4 bases, with 5 bases between. The chain's CDR3 is CASSLDSYNEQFF. DNA of the CDR3: TGTGCCAGCAGTTTAGACAGTTACAATGAGCAGTTCTTC.

The rearrangement joins TRBV28 to TRBJ1-5; 9 nucleotides match TRBD1. CDR1 and CDR2 (germline): MDHEN, SYDVKM. V lost 5 bases to trimming and J lost 5 bases; unmatched junction nucleotides: 16. The CDR3 is made up of 18 amino acids. The CDR3 sequence is CASSPNLSGTGTHQPQHF. DNA for the CDR3: TGTGCCAGCAGTCCTAACCTTTCCGGGACAGGGACCCATCAGCCCCAGCATTTT.

The J gene is TRBJ2-1, the V gene TRBV11-2; 11 nucleotides agree with TRBD2. The germline V gene has CDR1 SGHAT and CDR2 FQNNGV. Germline trimming cut 6 bases from V and 10 bases from J; bases unmatched to any gene: 11. CDR3 length equals 15 residues. CDR3 amino acids: CASRRPGLAAYEQFF. In nucleotides, the CDR3 is TGTGCCAGCAGGCGGCCGGGACTAGCGGCTTACGAGCAGTTCTTC.

This rearrangement joins TRBV23-1 to TRBJ2-3; TRBD1 matches 7 bases. TRBV23-1 counts as an open reading frame of uncertain function. Trimming at V came to 3 bases and at J to 0 bases, leaving 9 bases not matched to a gene. The CDR3 is 17 residues long. Written as DNA, the CDR3 is TGCGCCAGCAGTCACGAAAAGACAGGGCCTAGCACAGATACGCAGTATTTT. Translated: CASSHEKTGPSTDTQYF.

This clone was seen a few times. The rearrangement uses TRBV30 and TRBJ1-1; a possible D gene is TRBD1 (6 bases). Germline CDR1 and CDR2: GTSNPN and SVGIG (reference sequence). The CDR3 has 11 residues. V was clipped by 4 bases and J by 13 bases, with 16 bases between them. The CDR3 sequence is CAWTPVTGIFF. CDR3 in DNA: TGTGCCTGGACCCCGGTGACAGGCATTTTCTTT.

V and J are TRBV9 and TRBJ1-2; 7 bases agree with TRBD1. Germline V gene sequence: CDR1 SGDLS, CDR2 YYNGEE. The CDR3 is 15 residues long. The trim removed 3 bases at V and 2 bases at J, leaving 7 bases unmatched. The CDR3, as DNA: TGTGCCAGCAGCGCGAGACAGGGTGGGAACTATGGCTACACCTTC. It encodes CASSARQGGNYGYTF.

The chain uses TRBV30 and TRBJ2-1, with 12 bases aligning to TRBD1. Per the germline V gene, CDR1 is GTSNPN and CDR2 is SVGIG (reference sequence). The CDR3 consists of 16 residues. The J segment lost 3 bases and the V segment lost 0 bases, leaving 3 bases of the junction unmatched. The CDR3, as DNA: TGTGCCTGGAGTGTCGGGACAGGGGGCTACTACAATGAGCAGTTCTTC. This sequence encodes CAWSVGTGGYYNEQFF.

In its sample, this clone was seen once. This chain uses TRBV25-1 with TRBJ2-2; weak D call: TRBD2 (7 bases). V shed 7 bases and J shed 4 bases, with 19 bases lying between them. This CDR3 has 16 amino acids. Germline lookup yields CDR1 MGHDK and CDR2 SYGVNS. CDR3 sequence reads: CASMNTRGGRTGELFF. The CDR3 DNA sequence: TGTGCCAGCATGAATACCCGCGGGGGCCGCACCGGGGAGCTGTTTTTT.

The V gene is TRBV12-3 or TRBV12-4, the J gene TRBJ1-2; D might be TRBD1 (5 bases). The germline V and J ends were trimmed by 6 bases and 8 bases, with 16 bases remaining between them. The CDR3 runs to 13 residues. CDR3 sequence reads: CASRWGRAEGYTF. The DNA for the CDR3 is TGTGCCAGCAGGTGGGGCAGGGCTGAGGGCTACACCTTC.

A single count supports this clone. The chain carries TRBV28 and TRBJ2-7, with D possibly matching TRBD2 (5 bases). Germline V gene lookup returns CDR1 MDHEN and CDR2 SYDVKM. V lost 3 bases and J 1 base, leaving 16 bases between the germline ends. CDR3 length: 16 amino acids. CDR3 DNA: TGTGCCAGCAGTTTCCATTTAGCGACATTGTCCTACGAGCAGTACTTC. It yields the protein CASSFHLATLSYEQYF.

The V call is TRBV6-1, the J call TRBJ2-7; maybe TRBD1 (6 bases). The CDR3 runs to 13 residues. The V and J ends lost 3 bases and 4 bases respectively, with 10 bases between them. The germline V gene has CDR1 MNHNS and CDR2 SASEGT. The CDR3 protein is CASSDTGQYEQYF. The CDR3 coding sequence is TGTGCCAGCAGTGACACAGGACAGTACGAGCAGTACTTC.

CDR3 amino acids: CASSAGDSFAAFF. DNA for the CDR3: TGTGCCAGCAGTGCCGGCGACAGTTTTGCGGCTTTCTTT. The chain combines TRBV25-1 with TRBJ1-1; perhaps TRBD1 as D (5 bases). This CDR3 contains 13 residues. Looked up from germline, CDR1 is MGHDK and CDR2 is SYGVNS. V was clipped by 4 bases and J by 11 bases, with 17 bases between them.

The V gene is TRBV27, the J gene TRBJ2-7, with 8 bases matching TRBD1. The CDR3 runs 14 residues. After removal of 6 bases from V and 7 bases from J, the junction contained 11 bases not matched to a gene. Germline V gene data show CDR1 as MNHEY and CDR2 as SMNVEV (reference sequence). The CDR3 region has the DNA TGTGCCAGCAGACCGGGACAGGACTTTGGGGAGCAGTACTTC. Translating gives CASRPGQDFGEQYF.

This clone was recorded once. The rearrangement links TRBV5-1 to TRBJ1-1, with D maybe TRBD1 (5 bases). V was pared by 6 bases and J by 1 base, with 16 bases between. The CDR3 spans 15 residues. Germline CDR1 is SGHRS and CDR2 is YFSETQ. CDR3 nucleotides: TGCGCCAGCACCGCGGGAGGGGCTGCGAACACTGAAGCTTTCTTT. Encoded protein: CASTAGGAANTEAFF. The full variable domain, its missing parts supplied by reference TRBV5-1 and TRBJ1-1, is KAGVTQTPRYLIKTRGQQVTLSCSPISGHRSVSWYQQTPGQGLQFLFEYFSETQRNKGNFPGRFSGRQFSNSRSEMNVSTLELGDSALYLCASTAGGAANTEAFFGQGTRLTVV.

The chain combines TRBV5-1 with TRBJ2-7, with no clear D. V gave up 0 bases and J gave up 6 bases, with 13 bases separating them. Germline assignment: CDR1 SGHRS and CDR2 YFSETQ. The CDR3 contains 14 residues. As DNA, the CDR3 is TGCGCCAGCAGCTTGGGGGCACAGTTAGGCGAGCAGTACTTC. Translating gives CASSLGAQLGEQYF. Together with reference TRBV5-1 and TRBJ2-7, the CDR3 gives the full variable domain: KAGVTQTPRYLIKTRGQQVTLSCSPISGHRSVSWYQQTPGQGLQFLFEYFSETQRNKGNFPGRFSGRQFSNSRSEMNVSTLELGDSALYLCASSLGAQLGEQYFGPGTRLTVT.

The chain combines TRBV12-5 with TRBJ2-3; a weak D match, TRBD2 (5 bases). There are 15 residues in the CDR3. Germline lookup yields CDR1 LGHNT and CDR2 FRNRAP. This CDR3 reads CPNHPGTRITDTQYF. The CDR3, as DNA: TGTCCGAACCACCCGGGAACCCGAATCACAGATACGCAGTATTTT.

The chain uses TRBV5-1 and TRBJ2-3; TRBD2 is a possible D gene (5 bases). Deletions cut 2 bases from V and 7 bases from J, with 11 bases between. CDR3 length: 13 residues. Per the germline V gene, CDR1 is SGHRS and CDR2 is YFSETQ. CDR3 coding DNA: TGCGCCAGCAGCTTTGAGGGAGTACATACGCAGTATTTT. Protein sequence: CASSFEGVHTQYF.

The chain links TRBV10-1 to TRBJ2-7, with TRBD1 as a possible D gene (5 bases). Germline V gene data show CDR1 as WNHNN and CDR2 as SYGVQD (reference sequence). Trimming shortened V by 8 bases and J by 6 bases, and 17 bases separated the two germline ends. The CDR3 is 13 amino acids. The DNA of the CDR3 is TGCGCCAGCCAACAGGTTCCCCTAGGCGAGCAGTACTTC. Protein product: CASQQVPLGEQYF.

The chain joins TRBV13 to TRBJ2-1; 10 positions agree with TRBD2. Germline CDR1 and CDR2: PRHDT and FYEKMQ (reference sequence). Trimming at V came to 2 bases and at J to 7 bases, leaving 5 bases not matched to a gene. This CDR3 contains 15 residues. The CDR3 coding sequence is TGTGCCAGCAGCTTACAAAGCGGGGGGGCGAATGAGCAGTTCTTC. This codes for CASSLQSGGANEQFF.

V is TRBV7-8 and J is TRBJ1-5; D call uncertain. The CDR3 length is 13 residues. In germline, CDR1 is SGHVS, CDR2 FQNEAQ. Trimming pared 5 bases from V and 8 bases from J, leaving 13 bases between. As DNA, the CDR3 is TGTGCCAGCAGCCTAGTCGGTATAAAGCCCCAGCATTTT. Protein product: CASSLVGIKPQHF.

This clone was recorded once. V and J are TRBV11-1 and TRBJ1-4, with 9 positions matching TRBD1. With 5 bases clipped from V and 4 bases from J, the junction kept 2 bases outside the gene matches. Germline V lookup: CDR1 SGHAT, CDR2 FQDESV (reference sequence). This CDR3 region has 14 residues. The CDR3 bases are TGTGCCAGCAGCCCGGGACAGGGTAATGAAAAACTGTTTTTT. This gives the protein CASSPGQGNEKLFF.

This rearrangement joins TRBV2 to TRBJ1-4; unclear D gene. V lost 6 bases to trimming and J lost 8 bases, with 10 bases between them. Germline V gene data show CDR1 as SNHLY and CDR2 as FYNNEI. CDR3 size: 12 residues. The CDR3 DNA reads TGTGCCAGCAGCCCGGGTGCCGAAAAACTGTTTTTT. This gives the protein CASSPGAEKLFF.

The rearrangement joins TRBV19 to TRBJ2-3, with 10 bases aligning to TRBD2. V dropped 7 bases and J dropped 0; count of bases not matched to a gene: 10. From germline, CDR1 is LNHDA and CDR2 SQIVND (reference sequence). The CDR3 sequence is 17 residues long. The CDR3 DNA reads as TGTGCCAGTAAACGGTCCAGCGGGAGGGCGAGCACAGATACGCAGTATTTT. It encodes CASKRSSGRASTDTQYF.

This chain uses TRBV6-5 with TRBJ2-1, with TRBD2 matching over 13 bases. Germline trimming cut 7 bases from V and 5 bases from J; bases unmatched to any gene: 5. The CDR3 is made up of 15 amino acids. Germline CDR1 reads MNHEY; CDR2 reads SVGAGI. The CDR3 region is CASMAGLAGNNEQFF. The DNA for the CDR3 is TGTGCCAGCATGGCGGGACTAGCGGGAAACAATGAGCAGTTCTTC.

CDR3 protein: CASSFGSDRGSYEQYF. For the CDR3, the DNA is TGTGCCAGCAGCTTCGGATCGGACAGGGGATCCTACGAGCAGTACTTC. The rearrangement joins TRBV11-1 to TRBJ2-7; 9 bases line up with TRBD1. V shed 3 bases and J 1 base; nucleotides not matched to a gene: 7. The germline CDR1 and CDR2 sequences are SGHAT and FQDESV (reference sequence). This CDR3 contains 16 residues. Variable domain in full (rest from reference TRBV11-1 and TRBJ2-7): EAEVAQSPRYKITEKSQAVAFWCDPISGHATLYWYRQILGQGPELLVQFQDESVVDDSQLPKDRFSAERLKGVDSTLKIQPAELGDSAMYLCASSFGSDRGSYEQYFGPGTRLTVT.